This T cell receptor beta chain was captured in a study of cytomegalovirus exposure and HLA in healthy donors. Study summary: Previous work identified 100 million or so unique TCR beta sequences from roughly 170 million T cells. Findings of the study overall: 87-base-pair reads could not separate some V segments, including TRBV6-2 and TRBV6-3. With high specificity and sensitivity, the classifier reportedly diagnosed cytomegalovirus status.

Germline CDR1 reads KGHSH; CDR2 reads LQKENI. The CDR3 runs to 16 residues. The V end lost 3 bases, the J end lost 0 bases, and 11 bases lay between the germline ends. Remarks on this clone: What it recognizes is unknown.

Primers included in the PCR were 60 Vbeta and 13 Jbeta primers. Produced via immunoSEQ multiplex PCR; TCRdb's table is partial and in-frame only. This table has 180,000 or so clones, 77% appearing once. The chain carries TRBV18 and TRBJ1-4; no reliable D call. The source is a female donor in good health and CMV-seronegative. Sequenced input: PBMCs. Written as DNA, the CDR3 is TGTGCCAGCTCACCCCCCCCCGTTGCAACTAATGAAAAACTGTTTTTT. This encodes CASSPPPVATNEKLFF.